This TCR beta chain was recorded in a study of cytomegalovirus exposure and HLA in healthy donors (dated by TCRdb to about 2017). About the investigation overall: In an earlier analysis of several hundred of the donors, 250 to 300 Gb of sequence data and 117 million unique TCR beta sequences from 150 million to 200 million T cells were reported. Roughly 300 gigabases of sequencing data and approximately 93 million unique TCR sequences were included in an early release covering about 700 HLA-typed donors. Among the roughly 400 genotyped donors, 75% to 90% belonged to the genetic ancestry cluster associated with self-reported Caucasian donors. The study was designed to test whether signatures of past pathogen exposure could be identified by cataloging public T cell receptors. The study used immunosequencing to profile the T cell repertoires of more than 650 subjects and linked those repertoires to cytomegalovirus serostatus. In addition to the first cohort of 666 subjects, a separate validation cohort of 120 different subjects was used. To predict cytomegalovirus infection status, the study combined high-throughput TCR immunosequencing, statistical association of individual TCRs with disease status, and machine learning. To study patterns of TCR occurrence, a later analysis re-analyzed previously published TCR beta repertoires from around 670 donors and added high-resolution HLA genotyping. Rather than using new phenotypic data, the later analysis identified candidate immune exposures from TCR beta sequences and from how often those sequences occurred across donors. In an earlier analysis of roughly 540 of the donors, high-throughput TCR beta sequencing was used to judge whether each TCR beta V gene segment behaved as functional or pseudogenic. Donor age, sex, ethnicity and CMV serostatus were compiled alongside the repertoire data. A later genetic analysis took genome-wide SNP genotypes for about 55% of the roughly 700 donors and used that subset as a discovery cohort. All discovery cohort repertoires had been generated on a single sequencing platform. HLA typing included class I and class II loci at four-digit resolution. The number of donors typed differed by locus, with 629-630 for A, B, C, DRB1 and DQB1, 522 for DQA1, 600 to 610 for DPA1, and some 440 for DPB1. A handful of DR-DQ haplotypes were handled as single units for association and clustering because linkage in the cohort was strong. Among 350 to 400 genotyped donors of the cohort, an average of approximately 230,000 unique TCR beta nucleotide sequences were sequenced per donor, roughly a sixth of them non-productive.

The library was built by means of the immunoSEQ multiplex PCR assay. A mixture of 60 forward primers for TCR Vbeta segments and 13 reverse primers for TCR Jbeta segments was used in the multiplex PCR. Amplification of the CDR3 region of rearranged TCR beta genes was performed with a multiplex PCR assay on genomic DNA. The Illumina HiSeq System was used to sequence the amplified TCR beta libraries as 87-base-pair reads. The source study handled its data this way. A later analysis tallied some 79 million unique TCR beta chains across the 600 to 700 repertoires, and about 12 million of those chains were shared by two or more donors. To remove PCR and sequencing errors, raw reads were error-corrected and collapsed into unique sequences using a nearest-neighbor algorithm that merged closely related sequences. Alignment of CDR3 sequences to IMGT reference sequences was used to assign V, D and J gene segments. For a sequence to be retained, at least a six-nucleotide match to both a V gene segment and a J gene segment was required. Rearrangements were classified as productive when the CDR3 lacked stop codons and remained in frame with V and J, and all other rearrangements were classified as non-productive. Following IMGT convention, CDR3 was defined as the stretch from the second conserved V-encoded cysteine to the conserved J-encoded phenylalanine. The earlier analysis of about 590 of the donors excluded sequences that lacked an unambiguous match to a single V gene segment. An earlier analysis of over 450 of the donors classified V segments as functional when productive rearrangements were above 56.7% and as segregating when the standard deviation between donors was above 5%. A statistical classification framework was built to diagnose cytomegalovirus status from the catalog of TCR beta chain sequences. A later analysis assigned V and J genes by comparing TCR nucleotide sequences with IMGT/GENE-DB human TR gene sequences. The TCRdist pipeline was used in a later analysis to assign CDR3 sequences and most-parsimonious VDJ recombination scenarios. In a later analysis, each TCR beta chain was defined by its CDR3 amino acid sequence together with its V-gene family, and reads lacking a unique V-gene family were excluded. In a later analysis, some 600 highly shared, low-generation-probability nucleotide sequences were removed to address suspected cross-contamination and a sequencing artifact. In a later analysis, a clonal expansion index was calculated for each public chain from normalized within-repertoire ranks of inferred template counts. Generation probabilities in a later analysis came from a VDJ recombination model fitted to out-of-frame rearrangements, and those results were checked against IGoR. In a later analysis, hypergeometric tests were used to score TCR-TCR, TCR-HLA and TCR-CMV co-occurrence, with a repertoire-size bias correction applied to TCR pairs. To estimate false discovery rates, a later analysis permuted the HLA or CMV assignments 20 times. A later analysis grouped co-occurring TCRs with DBSCAN, adding TCRdist sequence similarity when clustering within HLA-allele-positive subsets. Co-occurrence clustering excluded repertoires with fewer than 30,000 or more than 120,000 public chains, plus five with anomalous nucleotide sharing. In TCRdb, the immuneACCESS table is reduced to in-frame sequences with V and J assigned. These tables do not hold every clone; where another copy was compared, an unresolved V gene accounts for under half, and the others remain unexplained. The D gene and trimming were derived from the DNA, and the V and J assignments and clone size from that table. The table for this sample lists about 110,000 clones; around 80% of them were counted only once. The ten largest clones represent approximately 5.6% of the sample.

In total, just over 650 healthy bone marrow donors made up the cohort. At the time of sampling, all cohort members were nominally healthy, though unrecorded immune exposures were likely present. The donor tested CMV seronegative and was one of the 352 seronegative cohort members. A peripheral blood sample was provided by each donor, and peripheral blood mononuclear cells were used for TCR beta sequencing. Genomic DNA was extracted from the blood cell samples with the Qiagen DNeasy Blood Extraction Kit. What the study reported, not specific to this receptor: A total of roughly 160 TCR beta chains were listed by the study as associated with cytomegalovirus. The cohort was sequenced for TCR beta chains only, and without alpha or paired-chain data the features that could be detected were limited. Sequencing depth was assumed to be roughly uniform across donors in the presence/absence analyses, though that assumption may not hold. When HLA alleles, especially DR and DQ, strongly co-occurred, attributing TCR associations to individual alleles was difficult. Correlated functional status among segregating V segments might reflect linkage disequilibrium, but an unknown experimental factor could not be ruled out. An association between a missense DCLRE1C variant and V-gene and J-gene trimming of TCR beta chains was found in a later genetic analysis and replicated in an independent cohort. In a later analysis, HLA-associated TCR beta chains were found to be more clonally expanded and to have lower generation probabilities than equally common non-associated chains. A cluster of highly shared sequence variants was judged likely to represent a technical artifact of the sequencing pipeline. Broadly in line with IMGT annotations, most TCR beta V segments showed up in productive rearrangements about 90% or about 30% of the time in an earlier analysis of approximately 640 of the donors. Across donors, most TCR sequences were observed very rarely, whereas some public TCRs were present in many individuals. In a later analysis, several top co-occurrence clusters were reported to appear linked to parvovirus B19, influenza, CMV and Epstein-Barr virus. At a false discovery rate of 0.05, a later analysis linked fewer than 20,000 TCR beta sequences to specific HLA alleles. According to a later analysis, most CMV-associated TCR beta chains appeared to be HLA-restricted, and the HLA associations seemed to be driven largely by CMV exposure. The classifier was reported to diagnose cytomegalovirus status with high specificity and sensitivity in both the original and validation cohorts. A later genetic analysis reported fewer N-insertions in productive TCRs among donors in an Asian-associated ancestry cluster than the roughly 700-donor mean. CMV serostatus was the only immune exposure information available for the cohort. The earlier analysis of about 600 of the donors excluded 15 to 20 rarely observed V segments, including chromosome 9 orphons, because counts were too low. Some IMGT-functional V segments, including TRBV6-2 and TRBV6-3, could not be told apart with the 87-base-pair reads, so those segments were excluded. The authors suggested that the approach could potentially be generalized to other disease states and immunological phenotypes. In a later analysis, the rate of TCR association differed among HLA loci, with DRB1 alleles having the most associated TCRs and HLA-C alleles having the fewest. HLA typing was unavailable for some donors at each locus, so association tests used only the typed subset. A few of the identified cytomegalovirus-associated TCR beta chains were confirmed in vitro to be specific for cytomegalovirus antigens. A further reported finding was that TCR beta sequences accurately predicted the HLA-A and HLA-B alleles for most subjects in the first cohort.

This clone came up once. The clone's antigen remains unknown. No much larger clone exists at a distance of one base, and base qualities are not known. Unmatched junction bases come to 6, with V trimmed by 4 bases and J by 5 bases. Per the germline V gene, SGHRS is the CDR1 and YFSETQ is the CDR2. The CDR3 runs 13 amino acids, cysteine and phenylalanine included. Only the CDR3 DNA is retained, 39 bases long and in frame from the first base. The chain is assembled from TRBV5-1 and TRBJ2-7; 7 of the junction bases match TRBD2. The receptor's source is a male donor in good health and CMV-seronegative. Sequenced sample: PBMCs. CDR3 reads: CASSPGGGNEQYF. The DNA is as follows: TGCGCCAGCAGCCCAGGCGGGGGAAACGAGCAGTACTTC.